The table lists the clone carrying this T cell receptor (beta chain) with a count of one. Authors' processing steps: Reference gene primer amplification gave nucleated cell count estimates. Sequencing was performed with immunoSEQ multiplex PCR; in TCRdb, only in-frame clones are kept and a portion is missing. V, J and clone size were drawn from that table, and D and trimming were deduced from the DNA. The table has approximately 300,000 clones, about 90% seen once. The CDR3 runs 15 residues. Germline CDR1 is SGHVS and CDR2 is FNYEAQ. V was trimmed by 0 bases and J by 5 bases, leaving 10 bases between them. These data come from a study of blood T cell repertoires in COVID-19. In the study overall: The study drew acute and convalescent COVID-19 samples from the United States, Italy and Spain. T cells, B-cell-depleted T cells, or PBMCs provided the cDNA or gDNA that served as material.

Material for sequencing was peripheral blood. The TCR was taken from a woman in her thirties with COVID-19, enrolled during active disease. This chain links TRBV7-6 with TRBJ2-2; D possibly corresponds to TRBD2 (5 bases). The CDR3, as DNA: TGTGCCAGCAGCTTAGCAGAGGGAAAAACCGGGGAGCTGTTTTTT. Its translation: CASSLAEGKTGELFF.